This T cell receptor beta chain was recorded in a study of regulatory T cells in long-lasting Graves disease. CDR3-region Arm-PCR and iRepertoire HTBI primers produced the TCR beta libraries. A single record per CDR3 protein comes from TCRdb applying MiXCR to the multiplex PCR reads. The sample holds 350,000 to 450,000 distinct CDR3 sequences; roughly 15% are singletons and the top ten take under 9%. Whole-study findings and limits: Graves' patients with persistent disease showed TCR diversity lower than patients newly diagnosed.

Time point in this sample: newly diagnosed GD, antithyroid drugs for less than 3 months. Isolated PBMC RNA provided the starting material for the TCR library. Recruitment took place at an endocrinology department in Xi'an, China. There are many counts of this clonotype. Antigen specificity is unknown. At one boundary the junction diverges from the germline segment, which might be a read error. The CDR3 loop spans 14 amino acids. These sequences were also reported in another study, on T cells in Graves' hyperthyroidism and ophthalmopathy. Per that paper: HTBI primers were employed in a first-round RT-PCR of the TCR CDR3.

Sample: peripheral blood mononuclear cells (PBMCs), taken at new diagnosis, from a patient treated with antithyroid drugs. The sequence was obtained from a woman aged 35 to 49 with Graves disease. V usage is TRBV12-3 or TRBV12-4 and J usage is TRBJ2-7; D gene ambiguous. The CDR3: CTSNPDGPSYEQYF. CDR3 nucleotides: TGTACCAGCAACCCGGACGGCCCATCCTACGAGCAGTACTTC.